The clone carrying this T cell receptor (beta chain) is called medium-sized based on its frequency. Each sample's input was 250 ng genomic DNA, roughly 38,000 genome equivalents. Germline loops: CDR1 LNHDA, CDR2 SQIVND (reference sequence). This CDR3 contains 16 residues. Multiplex touch-down PCR amplified TRB using TRB-A and TRB-B pools in one tube. Using the multiplex PCR reads, TCRdb records one entry per CDR3 protein without DNA. This sample's table has about 8,400 distinct CDR3 sequences. The data were obtained in a study of T cell clusters in autoimmune cytopenias. The sequencing sample was made of peripheral blood. The receptor was derived from a human donor with an autoimmune cytopenia or autoimmune hepatitis (not recorded which). This chain connects TRBV19 to TRBJ2-7; TCRdb outputs TRBD2, but without DNA this stays unchecked. The CDR3: CASSIDSLAGTYEQYF.